This is a list of T cell receptor beta chains from one sample in a study of regulatory T cells in long-lasting Graves disease. TCRdb reanalysed the multiplex PCR reads using MiXCR and keeps one entry per CDR3 protein. The profile covers approximately 540,000 distinct CDR3 sequences, with 12% appearing a single time and approximately 9% taken by the ten largest. The same sample was also studied in work on T cells in Graves' hyperthyroidism and ophthalmopathy.

The source was peripheral blood mononuclear cells (PBMCs), collected at new diagnosis, from a patient treated with antithyroid drugs. The receptors here all came from a woman aged 30 to 39 with Graves disease. CDR3s include the opening cysteine and the closing phenylalanine or tryptophan. D genes are given only for firm matches. Size is omitted from some rows. Given values are once, few, many or a class for expanded clones.

TRBV20-1	many	NA	TRBJ1-4	TGCAGTGCTAGTCGCCTATCAACTAATGAAAAACTGTTTTTT	CSASRLSTNEKLFF
TRBV19	many	TRBD2	TRBJ2-2	TGTGCCAGTAGTTCCCTAGCGGGAGGGCCGAACACCGGGGAGCTGTTTTTT	CASSSLAGGPNTGELFF
TRBV7-9	NA	NA	TRBJ2-5	TGTGCCAGCAGCACCCGACTAGTTGGGCCTCAAGAGACCCAGTACTTC	CASSTRLVGPQETQYF
TRBV19	many	NA	TRBJ2-5	TGTGCCAGTAGTCCGCGGATTCAAGAAACCCAGTACTTC	CASSPRIQETQYF
TRBV27	few	NA	TRBJ2-1	TGTGCCAGCAGCCCCCAGAAAGGGTTTGATATGGGGCAGTTCTTC	CASSPQKGFDMGQFF
TRBV20-1	many	TRBD1	TRBJ1-3	TGCAGTGCGCGGGACAGTGGAAACACCATATATTTT	CSARDSGNTIYF
TRBV29-1	NA	NA	TRBJ2-1	TGCAGCGGGACAGACAATGAGCAGTTCTTC	CSGTDNEQFF
TRBV27	many	NA	TRBJ1-2	TGTGCCACATGGGGGTCTGGAGGCTACACCTTC	CATWGSGGYTF
TRBV4-1	NA	NA	TRBJ1-6	TGCGCCAGCAGCCAAGATCCTGGAGAGTTAAATTCACCCCTCCACTTT	CASSQDPGELNSPLHF
TRBV3-1	many	NA	TRBJ1-1	TGTGCCAGCAGCCAAGATCTGAGACGGACGAACACTGAAGCTTTCTTT	CASSQDLRRTNTEAFF
TRBV7-3	many	TRBD2	TRBJ2-5	TGTGCCAGCAGCCCGCAAGCGGGGACGAAAGAGACCCAGTACTTC	CASSPQAGTKETQYF
TRBV12-3/TRBV12-4	many	TRBD1	TRBJ1-1	TGTGCCAGCAGGGCCGGGACAGGGACTGAAGCTTTCTTT	CASRAGTGTEAFF
TRBV9	few	TRBD2	TRBJ2-1	TGTGCCAGCAGCGCCCCGGGAGGCCGCAATGAGCAGCTCTTC	CASSAPGGRNEQLF
TRBV7-9	NA	NA	TRBJ1-1	TGTGCCAGCAGCAAACAGGGATCTGGAGCCACTGAAGCTTTCTTT	CASSKQGSGATEAFF
TRBV6-1	many	NA	TRBJ2-5	TGTGCCAGCAGACGGACAGCAAGTCGACAAGAGACCCAGTACTTC	CASRRTASRQETQYF
TRBV18	few	TRBD2	TRBJ2-1	TGTGCCAGCTCACCACCTAGCGGGAACTCCTACAATGAGCAGTTCTTC	CASSPPSGNSYNEQFF
TRBV12-3/TRBV12-4	many	NA	TRBJ1-2	TGTGCCAGCAGCAACCCCGGGACTTCTAACTATGGCTACACCTTC	CASSNPGTSNYGYTF
TRBV28	many	NA	TRBJ2-2	TGTGCCAGCAGTTTAGCGCGGGGCCTATCGAACACCGGGGAGCTGTTTTTT	CASSLARGLSNTGELFF
TRBV19	many	NA	TRBJ1-2	TGTGCCAGTAGTATAGATCTAGAGGCCCTGGACTATGGCTACACCTTC	CASSIDLEALDYGYTF
TRBV6-2/TRBV6-3	few	NA	TRBJ1-5	TGTGCCAGCAGTTCCTTTGGGCGGGGAATTCAGCCCTATAGCAATCAGCCCCAGCATTTT	CASSSFGRGIQPYSNQPQHF
TRBV7-2	many	NA	TRBJ2-7	TGTGCCAGCAGCTTAAAGACACAATCCTACGAGCAGTACTTC	CASSLKTQSYEQYF
TRBV6-2/TRBV6-3	many	TRBD1	TRBJ2-5	TGTGCCAGCAGTCAAAGCAACAGGGGGCGCTGGGAGACCCAGTACTTC	CASSQSNRGRWETQYF
TRBV6-5	NA	NA	TRBJ1-2	TGTGCCAGCAGTTACTCCGGGGTCATCAACTATGGCTACACCTTC	CASSYSGVINYGYTF
TRBV5-5	NA	NA	TRBJ1-5	TGTGCCAGCAGCCCCGGCGAGGCTCTCAATCAGCCCCAGCATTTT	CASSPGEALNQPQHF
TRBV12-3/TRBV12-4	many	NA	TRBJ1-1	TGTGCCAGCAGTTTAGGAGGGGCCCCGAACACTGAAGCTTTCTTT	CASSLGGAPNTEAFF
TRBV11-2	many	NA	TRBJ2-5	TGTGCCAGCAGCTTAGCCTGGGAGACCCAGTACTTC	CASSLAWETQYF
TRBV19	few	TRBD2	TRBJ2-3	TGTGCCAGTAGTTTGGGGACTAGCGGGACCGCAGATACGCAGTATTTT	CASSLGTSGTADTQYF
TRBV29-1	NA	TRBD1	TRBJ2-3	TGCAGCGTTGATTCAGGGGTCTCCCAGGGGGGCACAGATACGCAGTATTTT	CSVDSGVSQGGTDTQYF
TRBV20-1	many	TRBD1	TRBJ2-7	TGCAGTGCCCGAGGGGGGACAGGGGATTACTACGAGCAGTACTTC	CSARGGTGDYYEQYF
TRBV2	many	NA	TRBJ2-5	TGTGCCAGCAGCCGGGTCCTCACATCGGGGACCCAGTACTTC	CASSRVLTSGTQYF
TRBV12-3/TRBV12-4	many	NA	TRBJ1-5	TGTGCCAGCAGTTTAGTTAAGACAGGTAAAACGAATCAGCCCCAGCATTTT	CASSLVKTGKTNQPQHF
TRBV19	NA	NA	TRBJ1-2	TGTGCCAGTAGTATAGATTGGGACGGAGCTAACTATGGCTACACCTTC	CASSIDWDGANYGYTF
TRBV7-3	many	TRBD1	TRBJ2-5	TGTGCCAGCAGCTTAACGGGACAGATTCGAGAGACCCAGTACTTC	CASSLTGQIRETQYF
TRBV7-2	many	NA	TRBJ2-3	TGTGCCAGCAGATTAGGGGGAGGCGGCACAGATACGCAGTATTTT	CASRLGGGGTDTQYF
TRBV29-1	few	NA	TRBJ2-7	TGCAGCGTTGTTGTGGAGGCGTCCTACGAGCAGTACTTC	CSVVVEASYEQYF
TRBV12-3/TRBV12-4	NA	NA	TRBJ1-5	TGTGCCAGCAGTTTGGGGACGGATTCACGGCCCCAGCATTTT	CASSLGTDSRPQHF
TRBV7-9	many	TRBD2	TRBJ2-3	TGTGCCAGCAGCTTATACACTAGCGGGACCTCCGGACGGACGCAGTATTTT	CASSLYTSGTSGRTQYF
TRBV19	NA	NA	TRBJ2-7	TGTGCCAGTAGTATAGTTACAGGGACAATTCCCGAGCAGTACTTC	CASSIVTGTIPEQYF
TRBV6-1	NA	TRBD1	TRBJ2-7	TGTGCCAGCGGAAAACCGACAGGGGGGATGCAGCAGTACTTC	CASGKPTGGMQQYF
TRBV4-1	NA	NA	TRBJ2-2	TGCGCCAGCAGCCTGTACCCCCCGCGGGACCTACTGAACACCGGGGAGCTGTTTTTT	CASSLYPPRDLLNTGELFF